This TCR beta chain was captured in a study of cytomegalovirus exposure and HLA in healthy donors. Study-wide results and caveats: The only immune exposure information that was available was CMV serostatus. The authors confirmed in vitro that a few CMV-associated chains were specific for CMV antigens.

The CDR3 has 14 residues. Germline CDR1 reads MGHRA; CDR2 reads YSYEKL. The V gene lost 1 base and the J gene lost 5 bases, with 12 bases spanning the gap. Remarks on this clone: Its cognate antigen is unknown.

The study ran its PCR with 60 Vbeta and 13 Jbeta primers. Repertoires were generated with immunoSEQ multiplex PCR, while TCRdb's copy carries only in-frame clones and drops some. The repertoire holds about 180,000 clones, with approximately 73% as singletons. The V gene is TRBV4-1, the J gene TRBJ2-7, with TRBD1 as a possible D gene (6 bases). This TCR came from a woman aged 25 to 39 in good health and CMV-seropositive. Sequencing used PBMCs. DNA for the CDR3: TGCGCCAGCAGCCAAGTCAGGGGTATGAACGAGCAGTACTTC. Its protein is CASSQVRGMNEQYF.